This TCR beta chain was profiled in a study of shared clonotypes between healthy human individuals. Study at large: With ages of 18 to 49, the donors were a couple of women and three men.

The V segment lost 4 bases and the J segment 1 base; nucleotides outside the gene matches: 9. Germline V gene sequence: CDR1 GTSNPN, CDR2 SVGIG (reference sequence). This CDR3 is built from 15 residues. Libraries were prepared by immunoSEQ multiplex PCR; TCRdb keeps only in-frame clonotypes and omits some of them. The sample consists of a few hundred thousand clones, around 96% of them appearing once. Of note for this clone: Its antigen is still unknown.

Regarding the study as a whole: Clonotype sharing across several donors was observed for around 4.5% of naive CD4 clonotypes. It was expected that sequencing depth would affect clonotype sharing among donors.

The chain has TRBV30 and TRBJ1-2; TRBD1 agrees at 7 bases. This receptor was identified in a young man in good health. Sequenced input: memory CD8+ T cells sorted from blood. Subset: CD45RO+ cells pooled with CCR7-negative TemRA cells. The chain's CDR3 is CAWTSGQANNYGYTF. Written as DNA, the CDR3 is TGTGCCTGGACGTCCGGACAGGCTAATAACTATGGCTACACCTTC.